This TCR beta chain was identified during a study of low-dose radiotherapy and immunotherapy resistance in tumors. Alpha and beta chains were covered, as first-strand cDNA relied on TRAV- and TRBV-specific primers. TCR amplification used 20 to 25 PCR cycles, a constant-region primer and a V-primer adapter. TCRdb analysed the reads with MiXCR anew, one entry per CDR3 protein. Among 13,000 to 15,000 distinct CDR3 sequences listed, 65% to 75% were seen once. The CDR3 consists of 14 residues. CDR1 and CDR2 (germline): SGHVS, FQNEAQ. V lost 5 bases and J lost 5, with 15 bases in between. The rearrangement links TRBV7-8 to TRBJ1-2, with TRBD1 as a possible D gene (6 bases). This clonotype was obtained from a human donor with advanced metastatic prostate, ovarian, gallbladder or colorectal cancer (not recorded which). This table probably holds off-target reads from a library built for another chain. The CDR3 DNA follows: TGTGCCAGCAGCCCACGGGGGACACCGTATGGCTACACCTTC. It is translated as CASSPRGTPYGYTF. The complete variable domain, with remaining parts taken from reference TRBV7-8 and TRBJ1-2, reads GAGVSQSPRYKVAKRGQDVALRCDPISGHVSLFWYQQALGQGPEFLTYFQNEAQLDKSGLPSDRFFAERPEGSVSTLKIQRTQQEDSAVYLCASSPRGTPYGYTFGSGTRLTVV.